This TCR beta chain was recovered during a study of blood T cell repertoires in COVID-19 (dated by TCRdb to 2020 to 2022). A note on the overall study: Collaborator samples came from the United States, Italy and Spain and covered acute and convalescent phases of COVID-19. The material from the prospective study consisted of cDNA or gDNA derived from T cells, B-cell-depleted T cells, or PBMCs. Deeply sampled blood TCRbeta repertoires from subjects exposed to, actively infected with, or recovered from COVID-19 were included in the dataset. A freely available public database, intended as a resource for researchers studying the immune response to SARS-CoV-2, is where the repertoires were released. Samples were obtained from the ongoing ImmuneRACE study (first 160 participants) and from about 1,300 subjects provided by 6 global collaborators. Sample metadata almost always included a de-identified subject ID, COVID-19 status, age in years and sex. HLA class I and class II types, where available, came from metadata supplied by the sample provider rather than from assay-based typing.

TCRbeta CDR3 regions were amplified from genomic DNA using the immunoSEQ Assay, a bias-controlled multiplex PCR. The original pipeline was this. The number of nucleated cells in each sample was estimated by amplification of reference gene primers within the assay. Sequence reads were collapsed and filtered to measure the absolute abundance of every unique TCRbeta CDR3 rearrangement. For each sample, productive Simpson clonality was calculated as the square root of Simpson's diversity index over productive rearrangements. As stored in TCRdb, this immuneACCESS dataset retains in-frame rearrangements with V and J assigned. A fraction of the clones does not appear; measured against another copy, unresolved V genes explain less than half of the discrepancy, and the remainder lacks a known reason. The DNA gave D and trimming, while V, J and clone size come from that table. This sample has approximately 50,000 clones in its table, and approximately 90% of those were observed once. The ten largest clones represent 3.1% of the sample.

Concerning this clone: The antigen it binds to is not known. Base qualities are not at hand, and no much larger clone is one base apart.

Measured from the cysteine to the phenylalanine, the CDR3 is 13 residues long. Left in the record is the CDR3 DNA by itself, 39 bases read in frame from the first base. V drops 3 bases and J drops 6 bases, leaving 11 bases in between. Beyond this particular receptor, the publication reports: The amount of clinical and demographic metadata varied by source and participant and was provided uncurated.

Each collaborating institution followed its own protocols to collect whole blood in K2EDTA tubes. Collaborator samples were shipped for TCRbeta analysis as frozen whole blood, isolated PBMCs, or DNA extracted from either sample type. Recombination linked TRBV12-3 or TRBV12-4 to TRBJ1-2, with TRBD1 tentatively as D gene (5 bases match). Material for sequencing was peripheral blood. The receptor was derived from a human donor in a cohort sampled during active COVID-19. This receptor carries the CDR3 CASSLGQKHGYTF. The base sequence is TGTGCCAGCAGTTTGGGGCAGAAGCATGGCTACACCTTC.